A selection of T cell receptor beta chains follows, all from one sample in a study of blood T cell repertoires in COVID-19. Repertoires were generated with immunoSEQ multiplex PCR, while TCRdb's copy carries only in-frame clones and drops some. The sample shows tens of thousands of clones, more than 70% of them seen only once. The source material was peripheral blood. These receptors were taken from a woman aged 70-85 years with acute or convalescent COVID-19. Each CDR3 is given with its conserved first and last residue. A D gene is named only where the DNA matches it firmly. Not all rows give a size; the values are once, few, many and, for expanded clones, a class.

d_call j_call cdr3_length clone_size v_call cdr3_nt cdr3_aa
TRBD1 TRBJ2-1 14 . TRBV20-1 TGCAGTGCTAGTCTACAGGGGGTTTACAATGAGCAGTTCTTC CSASLQGVYNEQFF
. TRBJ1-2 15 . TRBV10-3 TGTGCCATCAGGAGACAGGATTCAGCTAACTATGGCTACACCTTC CAIRRQDSANYGYTF
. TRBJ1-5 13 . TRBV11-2 TGTGCCAGCAGCTGGGCGGGGAATCAGCCCCAGCATTTT CASSWAGNQPQHF
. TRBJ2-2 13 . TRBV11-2 TGTGCCAGCAGCTTACCGGACACCGGGGAGCTGTTTTTT CASSLPDTGELFF
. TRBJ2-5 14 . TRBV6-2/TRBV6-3 TGTGCCAGCAGTTACGGGCAGTTCTCCGAGACCCAGTACTTC CASSYGQFSETQYF
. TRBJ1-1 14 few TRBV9 TGTGCCAGCAGCACAATAGGGGTGAACACTGAAGCTTTCTTT CASSTIGVNTEAFF
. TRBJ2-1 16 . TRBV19 TGTGCCAGTAGTACCCCCTCCCAGGGGTCCTACAATGAGCAGTTCTTC CASSTPSQGSYNEQFF
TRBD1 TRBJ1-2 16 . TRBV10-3 TGTGCCATCTCACCCGGACAGGCCTCACCCGACTATGGCTACACCTTC CAISPGQASPDYGYTF
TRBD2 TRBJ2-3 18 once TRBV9 TGTGCCAGCAGCCTACTAGCGGGAGGGAGCCTTGGGACAGATACGCAGTATTTT CASSLLAGGSLGTDTQYF